This T cell receptor beta chain was recovered during a study of OX40 agonist ivuxolimab in advanced cancers. Context from the whole study: Ivuxolimab, which targeted the costimulatory receptor OX40 (CD134), was an agonistic, fully human IgG2 monoclonal antibody. Intravenous ivuxolimab was administered to patients every 2 weeks at six dose levels: 0.01, 0.1, 0.3, 1.5, 3 and 10 mg/kg. Among the roughly 50 dose-escalation patients, some 20 had hepatocellular carcinoma, roughly 15 melanoma, 9 renal cell carcinoma and 9 head and neck cancer. In the dose-escalation cohort, roughly four fifths of patients were male, and the mean age was around 60 years, with a range of roughly 20 to 80. Patients were allowed to have had prior anti-PD-1, anti-PD-L1 or anti-CTLA-4 therapy, and 40% of the dose-escalation patients had been treated with checkpoint inhibitors. Partial responses were achieved by three dose-escalation patients, of whom one had hepatocellular carcinoma and two had cutaneous melanoma. The purpose of peripheral TCRbeta sequencing was to test whether ivuxolimab changed TCR sequence diversity and led to clonal T-cell expansion. The paper describes the monotherapy dose-escalation part (N of about 52 patients) of the phase I trial of ivuxolimab. The investigation overall reported the following: Which antigens the clonally expanded peripheral T cells were specific for was not determined. Clonal expansion of both CD4+ and CD8+ blood T cells was observed from baseline to week 6 at doses 0.1 to 3.0 mg/kg. Partial responders in the 0.1-3.0 mg/kg groups had among the lowest normalized peripheral clonal expansion, especially among CD8+ T cells. Low levels of normalized T-cell clonal expansion were also seen in some nonresponding patients. After ivuxolimab, expanded clones were on average more numerous among CD8+ T cells than among CD4+ T cells.

For sequencing of the TCRbeta CDR3 region, genomic DNA was extracted from the sorted cells. TCRbeta CDR3 regions were sequenced using the immunoSEQ Assay. TCRdb re-hosts the immuneACCESS table, in-frame sequences only. Its copies lack some clones; in the studies checked, an unresolved V gene accounts for under half of them, and the cause for the rest is not known. Present in this sample are 85,000 or so clones, 86% of which were seen just once. Just under 2% of the sample lies in the top ten. Comments on this clone: Its specific antigen is unknown. No base quality information exists; no much larger clone differs at one position.

Patients with autoimmune disease history or receiving systemic immunosuppression were excluded from the trial. Peripheral blood for TCR sequencing was collected from all dose cohorts at baseline, on cycle 4 day 1, and on cycle 7 day 1. Samples were obtained from an open-label, multicenter, first-in-human phase I dose-escalation trial of ivuxolimab. Adults with locally advanced or metastatic melanoma, renal cell, hepatocellular, or head and neck squamous cell carcinoma were enrolled in the trial. CD4+ and CD8+ T cells were sorted separately from peripheral blood before TCR sequencing. This clonotype was obtained from an adult with an advanced solid tumor such as melanoma, head and neck, liver or kidney cancer. The sequencing here drew on CD4+ or CD8+ T cells sorted from blood, taken in a trial of the OX40 agonist ivuxolimab.

The CDR3 reads CASSTPTDWDTEAFF. The nucleotide sequence is given as TGTGCCAGCAGTACCCCGACAGATTGGGACACTGAAGCTTTCTTT. The sequence joins TRBV28 to TRBJ1-1; possibly the D gene is TRBD1, per 5 matching bases. The V and J ends are trimmed by 5 bases and 3 bases, leaving 16 bases between them. From the cysteine up to the phenylalanine, the CDR3 has a length of 15 residues. Solely the CDR3 DNA is kept, with 45 bases framed from the first base. As encoded in the germline V gene, CDR1 is MDHEN while CDR2 is SYDVKM. The variable domain in full, with residues beyond the CDR3 obtained from the reference TRBV28 and TRBJ1-1 genes, is DVKVTQSSRYLVKRTGEKVFLECVQDMDHENMFWYRQDPGLGLRLIYFSYDVKMKEKGDIPEGYSVSREKKERFSLILESASTNQTSMYLCASSTPTDWDTEAFFGQGTRLTVV.